The 27 T cell receptor beta chains below were found in one sample sequenced in a study of cytomegalovirus exposure and HLA in healthy donors. Vbeta (60) and Jbeta (13) primers were used in the PCR. Profiling relied on immunoSEQ multiplex PCR, and the TCRdb table lists in-frame clones only, not all of them. The table has 110,000 or so clones, 13% to 15% seen once. Source material: PBMCs. These TCRs come from a female donor in good health and CMV-seronegative.

This clone was detected a few times. The V and J genes are TRBV30 and TRBJ1-6, with D perhaps matching TRBD1 (5 bases). Germline CDR1 GTSNPN, CDR2 SVGIG (reference sequence). V was shortened by 3 bases and J by 9 bases, with 21 bases between the two germline ends. The CDR3 extends over 16 amino acids. The CDR3 loop is CAWSPLGTGVVSPLHF. DNA for the CDR3: TGTGCCTGGAGCCCATTGGGCACAGGAGTAGTTTCACCCCTCCACTTT.

This clone was detected only a few times. The V and J genes are TRBV7-3 and TRBJ2-3, with D uncertain. The CDR3 sequence is 16 residues long. In germline, CDR1 is SGHTA, CDR2 FQGTGA. The germline V and J ends were trimmed by 5 bases and 6 bases, with 21 bases remaining between them. CDR3 residues: CASSPAGSRAMDTQYF. DNA of the CDR3: TGTGCCAGCAGCCCAGCCGGGTCCCGAGCCATGGATACGCAGTATTTT.

The chain has TRBV4-1 and TRBJ2-1; no reliable D call. CDR1 and CDR2 from the germline V gene are MGHRA and YSYEKL. This CDR3 spans 12 amino acids. V dropped 0 bases and J dropped 10 bases, with 7 bases sitting between them. CDR3 amino acids: CASSQESYEQFF. In nucleotides, the CDR3 is TGCGCCAGCAGCCAAGAGAGTTACGAGCAGTTCTTC.

This clone was seen a handful of times. The rearrangement links TRBV27 to TRBJ1-3; no reliable D call. Trimming took off 0 bases at V and 3 bases at J, with 9 bases between the two ends. Germline V gives CDR1 MNHEY, CDR2 SMNVEV (reference sequence). The length of the CDR3 is 15 residues. The CDR3 DNA is TGTGCCAGCAGTTTATCGACGGGGTATGGAAACACCATATATTTT. It yields the protein CASSLSTGYGNTIYF.

The V and J genes are TRBV6-1 and TRBJ2-1; TRBD2 matches 16 bases. Germline CDR1 and CDR2: MNHNS and SASEGT. The CDR3 runs 22 residues. Trimming at V came to 2 bases and at J to 3 bases, leaving 16 bases not matched to a gene. CDR3 sequence: CASSERGTSGRAGLIFYNEQFF. DNA of the CDR3: TGTGCCAGCAGTGAACGGGGGACTAGCGGGAGGGCCGGACTTATTTTCTACAATGAGCAGTTCTTC.

J is TRBJ2-7 and V is TRBV9; D uncertain. The germline V and J ends were trimmed by 4 bases and 4 bases, with 12 bases remaining between them. The CDR3 length is 13 residues. Germline values: CDR1 SGDLS, CDR2 YYNGEE. The CDR3 bases are TGTGCCAGCAGCCCCCGGCCTAGATACGAGCAGTACTTC. It encodes CASSPRPRYEQYF.

The chain employs TRBV4-2 and TRBJ2-5; TRBD2 is a possible D gene (5 bases). The ends were cut back, 1 base at V and 4 bases at J, with 7 bases in the middle. This CDR3 has 13 residues. CDR1 and CDR2 from the germline V gene are LGHNA and YNFKEQ. The CDR3 nucleotides read TGTGCCAGCAGCCAAGGACTATTAGAGACCCAGTACTTC. Translating gives CASSQGLLETQYF.

The CDR3 bases are TGTGCCAGCAGTGACGGGCCGGGCACAGATACGCAGTATTTT. Encoded protein: CASSDGPGTDTQYF. The V gene is TRBV6-4, the J gene TRBJ2-3; no definite D call. Germline loops: CDR1 MRHNA, CDR2 SNTAGT. V was clipped by 2 bases and J by 1 base, with 7 bases between them. CDR3 length: 14 amino acids.

The V call is TRBV6-6, the J call TRBJ2-7; the D gene is possibly TRBD2 (6 bases). V lost 4 bases to trimming and J lost 0 bases, with 7 bases between them. This CDR3 region has 13 residues. Germline V gene data show CDR1 as MNHNY and CDR2 as SVGAGI (reference sequence). CDR3 sequence: CASSLGGSYEQYF. CDR3 bases: TGTGCCAGCAGTTTGGGAGGCTCCTACGAGCAGTACTTC.

The chain couples TRBV19 to TRBJ1-1, with D perhaps matching TRBD1 (6 bases). Germline V gene data show CDR1 as LNHDA and CDR2 as SQIVND (reference sequence). This CDR3 has 15 amino acids. V was trimmed by 2 bases and J by 4 bases, leaving 14 bases between them. The CDR3 DNA reads as TGTGCCAGTAGTATATATGGGGGGGCGCCCACTGAAGCTTTCTTT. Its protein is CASSIYGGAPTEAFF.

V gene TRBV7-9 combines with J gene TRBJ1-4; D might be TRBD1 (5 bases). The V and J ends lost 8 bases and 8 bases respectively, with 12 bases between them. The CDR3 covers 12 residues. Germline assignment: CDR1 SEHNR and CDR2 FQNEAQ (reference sequence). The CDR3 DNA follows: TGTGCCAGCCAAGGGGATAGGGAAAAACTGTTTTTT. This translates into CASQGDREKLFF.

The rearrangement links TRBV7-9 to TRBJ1-2, with a weak D call TRBD1 (6 bases). The germline CDR1 and CDR2 sequences are SEHNR and FQNEAQ (reference sequence). The CDR3 is 13 residues long. The germline V and J ends were trimmed by 5 bases and 2 bases, with 9 bases remaining between them. CDR3 DNA: TGTGCCAGCAGCCCAACAGGGAACTATGGCTACACCTTC. Its protein is CASSPTGNYGYTF.

As concerns this clone: An end of the junction does not agree with germline; a read error may underlie this. The chain is built from TRBV6-5 and TRBJ1-5; perhaps TRBD1 as D (6 bases). CDR3 length: 15 residues. Germline V CDR1 and CDR2: MNHEY, SVGAGI. The CDR3 region has the DNA TGTGCCAGCAGACCCCAGGGGTACGGCAATCAGCCCCAGAATTTT. This encodes CASRPQGYGNQPQNF.

This chain uses TRBV7-2 with TRBJ1-2, with 11 bases lining up with TRBD1. The V gene end was trimmed by 3 bases and the J gene end by 4 bases; junction bases not matched to a gene: 4. The CDR3 runs to 15 residues. Looked up from germline, CDR1 is SGHTA and CDR2 is FQGNSA. CDR3 sequence reads: CASSFSGTGGYGYTF. The CDR3, as DNA: TGTGCCAGCAGCTTCTCCGGGACAGGGGGCTATGGCTACACCTTC.

This clone came up a few times. V gene TRBV4-1 combines with J gene TRBJ2-1; 13 nucleotides agree with TRBD2. CDR1 is MGHRA and CDR2 is YSYEKL in the germline V gene. The CDR3 loop spans 17 amino acids. V lost 3 bases to trimming and J lost 4 bases; unmatched junction nucleotides: 6. CDR3 sequence (DNA): TGCGCCAGCAGCCAGGCCACTAGCGGGGGGGTATACAATGAGCAGTTCTTC. Protein sequence: CASSQATSGGVYNEQFF.

The rearrangement uses TRBV4-3 and TRBJ2-1; 8 nucleotides align to TRBD2. V lost 0 bases, J lost 5 bases, and 12 bases stayed unmatched. CDR3 length equals 18 residues. CDR1 LGHNA and CDR2 YSLEER come from the germline V gene. The chain's CDR3 is CASSQDWVFGGGNNEQFF. The CDR3 region has the DNA TGCGCCAGCAGCCAAGATTGGGTTTTCGGCGGGGGGAACAATGAGCAGTTCTTC.

The chain combines TRBV7-2 with TRBJ2-7, with D perhaps TRBD1 (6 bases). Per the germline V gene, CDR1 is SGHTA and CDR2 is FQGNSA. This CDR3 contains 14 residues. The ends were cut back, 5 bases at V and 2 bases at J, with 13 bases in the middle. The CDR3 DNA is TGTGCCAGCAGCACCAACAGGGTTGCCTACGAGCAGTACTTC. This gives the protein CASSTNRVAYEQYF.

The genes are TRBV7-3 and TRBJ2-1; a possible D gene is TRBD1 (6 bases). Trimming took 3 bases from V and 0 from J, leaving 9 bases between them. The germline gives CDR1 SGHTA, CDR2 FQGTGA. CDR3 length equals 15 residues. CDR3 DNA: TGTGCCAGCAGCTTTACAGGGTCCTCCTACAATGAGCAGTTCTTC. Translating gives CASSFTGSSYNEQFF.

This chain joins TRBV11-3 and TRBJ2-1, with 13 bases that match TRBD2. CDR1 and CDR2 (germline): SGHNT, YENEEA. V shed 5 bases, J shed 6 bases, and the junction held 7 bases outside the gene matches. This CDR3 region has 16 residues. CDR3 sequence: CASSQKLAGGSNEQFF. CDR3 coding DNA: TGTGCCAGCAGCCAAAAACTAGCGGGGGGGTCCAATGAGCAGTTCTTC. The complete variable domain, with remaining parts taken from reference TRBV11-3 and TRBJ2-1, reads EAGVVQSPRYKIIEKKQPVAFWCNPISGHNTLYWYLQNLGQGPELLIRYENEEAVDDSQLPKDRFSAERLKGVDSTLKIQPAELGDSAVYLCASSQKLAGGSNEQFFGPGTRLTVL.

The chain recombines TRBV30 with TRBJ1-4, with 10 nucleotides matching TRBD1. V was clipped by 0 bases and J by 7 bases; unmatched bases: 8. In germline, CDR1 is GTSNPN, CDR2 SVGIG (reference sequence). The CDR3 totals 16 residues. Written as DNA, the CDR3 is TGTGCCTGGAGTGTATCCTGGACAGGGGGTCGTGAAAAACTGTTTTTT. It translates to CAWSVSWTGGREKLFF.

This clone was seen only a few times. This rearrangement joins TRBV5-1 to TRBJ1-4, with 8 bases aligning to TRBD1. CDR1 is SGHRS, CDR2 YFSETQ, per germline. J lost 5 bases, V lost 5 bases, and 11 bases had no gene match. This CDR3 comprises 16 residues. CDR3 sequence (DNA): TGCGCCAGCAGTCTCACGGGACAGGCCCAGAATGAAAAACTGTTTTTT. Encoded protein: CASSLTGQAQNEKLFF.

The V and J genes are TRBV19 and TRBJ1-2; D is unclear. The CDR3 is 13 amino acids. Germline V gene data show CDR1 as LNHDA and CDR2 as SQIVND (reference sequence). V was trimmed by 5 bases and J by 6 bases, leaving 13 bases between them. The CDR3 loop reads CASSPREDDGYTF. The CDR3 bases are TGTGCCAGTAGTCCTAGGGAGGATGATGGCTACACCTTC. Together with reference TRBV19 and TRBJ1-2, the CDR3 gives the full variable domain: DGGITQSPKYLFRKEGQNVTLSCEQNLNHDAMYWYRQDPGQGLRLIYYSQIVNDFQKGDIAEGYSVSREKKESFPLTVTSAQKNPTAFYLCASSPREDDGYTFGSGTRLTVV.

The sample holds a few counts of this clone. The chain couples TRBV6-6 to TRBJ1-5; 9 nucleotides line up with TRBD1. CDR1 and CDR2 (germline): MNHNY, SVGAGI (reference sequence). V was pared by 6 bases and J by 5 bases, with 8 bases of the junction left unmatched. The length of the CDR3 is 15 residues. The CDR3 loop reads CASSPGTGPHQPQHF. CDR3 in DNA: TGTGCCAGCAGCCCCGGGACAGGGCCACATCAGCCCCAGCATTTT.

In its sample, this clone was seen a few times. The genes are TRBV30 and TRBJ2-5, with 8 bases aligning to TRBD1. The V and J ends lost 2 bases and 4 bases, in that order; junction bases with no gene match: 6. Per the germline V gene, CDR1 is GTSNPN and CDR2 is SVGIG (reference sequence). The CDR3 covers 14 residues. The CDR3 sequence is CAWSLRGRGETQYF. In nucleotides, the CDR3 is TGTGCCTGGAGTCTCAGGGGGCGCGGAGAGACCCAGTACTTC.

This clone was detected only a few times. CDR3 nucleotides: TGCGCCAGCAGCCGCCGACAGGGGCAGGCAGATACGCAGTATTTT. Protein sequence: CASSRRQGQADTQYF. The gene calls are TRBV5-1 and TRBJ2-3, with 8 bases fitting TRBD1. The CDR3 runs 15 residues. J gave up 4 bases and V 4 bases, and 8 bases lay outside the gene matches. The germline V gene has CDR1 SGHRS and CDR2 YFSETQ.

This clone has just a few counts. The rearrangement uses TRBV4-3 and TRBJ1-5; D uncertain. CDR1 is LGHNA, CDR2 YSLEER, per germline. Trimming took off 0 bases at V and 6 bases at J, with 12 bases between the two ends. The CDR3 is 15 amino acids. As DNA, the CDR3 is TGCGCCAGCAGCCAAGATGCGGGCTTCGGTCAGCCCCAGCATTTT. Protein product: CASSQDAGFGQPQHF.

This clone was recorded a few times. The chain combines TRBV9 with TRBJ1-4; 12 nucleotides align to TRBD1. The germline V gene encodes CDR1 SGDLS and CDR2 YYNGEE. The CDR3 contains 17 residues. Trimming took 3 bases from V and 4 from J; bases not matched to a gene: 7. The CDR3, as DNA: TGTGCCAGCAGCGCGGGGGACAGGGGGCGGAATAATGAAAAACTGTTTTTT. This sequence encodes CASSAGDRGRNNEKLFF.